This T cell receptor (beta chain) derives from a study of T cells in Graves' hyperthyroidism and ophthalmopathy. Findings of the study overall: Researchers found most expanded thyroid clonotypes above 0.001 in blood as well.

On this clonotype itself: Its specificity is not known. A much larger clone differs by one base, so this may be a read error.

Criteria for exclusion of patients were uncontrolled infection, other autoimmune disease, pregnancy or lactation. Researchers took RNA transcripts and amplified the TCR beta CDR3 regions from them. The study used the HTBI primer set for a first-round RT-PCR of the TCR CDR3. TCRdb re-analysed the multiplex PCR reads in MiXCR, keeping a single row per CDR3 protein. Of 37,000 or so distinct CDR3 sequences detected, 40% to 65% appear once; the ten largest clones hold roughly 15%. The CDR3 is made up of 13 amino acids. Germline CDR1 KGHSH, CDR2 LQKENI. The sequence was obtained from a man in his forties with Graves' ophthalmopathy. The chain has TRBV18 and TRBJ2-7; 10 nucleotides line up with TRBD1. The sequenced material came from blood. CDR3 DNA sequence: TGTGCCGGCTCACCAGAGAGGGACAGGGGCCCCAACTTC. Residues: CAGSPERDRGPNF.